This T cell receptor (beta chain) derives from a study of early T cells in non-severe SARS-CoV-2 infection (dated by TCRdb to about 2021). In the study overall: Because TCR sequencing relied on bulk RNA taken from unsorted whole blood, pairing of alpha and beta chains was not possible.

This clonotype occurred many times. The target of this receptor is not known. No qualities accompany the bases; no much larger clone lies one base away. The library was prepared using 5' RACE. Sequencing was carried out with a NextSeq 500. To correct for sequencing error and PCR bias, the TCR library protocol tagged individual cDNA molecules with unique molecular identifiers. TCR alpha and beta chains were both sequenced, and the abundances of alpha and beta sequences in each sample were closely correlated with each other. As for the authors' bioinformatics: Decombinator V4 was used to perform V gene, J gene and CDR3 annotation of TCR sequences. TCRs were defined as expanded if a significant change between any two time points was detected under a Poisson model with p below 0.0001. TCR abundances were normalised to the total number of TCRs sequenced per sample and were expressed as counts per million. A search of VDJdb, accessed on 1 November 2021, was run for TCRs annotated to CMV, EBV and SARS-CoV-2, with TCRs annotated for multiple antigens excluded. The public reads were run again by TCRdb, first through fastp at Q25 and then through MiXCR, and only productive beta chains were kept. For every CDR3 protein sequence, its rows merge into one entry that carries the most common genes and DNA. These V and J calls derive from TCRdb rather than the authors' analysis. The sample yields 45,000 to 60,000 distinct CDR3 sequences; about 10% were counted once. The ten largest make up around 4.4% of the sample.

Set within a cohort of healthcare workers in London, UK, this nested case-control study involved weekly PCR testing of nasopharyngeal swabs along with blood sampling. Healthcare workers were recruited between 23 and 31 March 2020, during the week of the UK lockdown, and were followed weekly for up to about 15 weeks. Results the study describes overall, beyond this receptor: VDJdb matching was skewed toward anti-spike CD8 responses and likely underestimated virus-specific expansions by missing private and CD4 specificities.

Input material: whole blood. The receptor comes from an adult who was a healthcare worker with PCR-confirmed SARS-CoV-2 infection or an uninfected control (not recorded which).

The CDR3 is CSGSQFPGRETQYF. In nucleotides, the sequence is TGCAGCGGCAGCCAATTTCCCGGTAGAGAGACCCAGTACTTC. In this chain, TRBV29-1 is recombined with TRBJ2-5; the D gene is not confidently resolved. In the germline V gene, CDR1 corresponds to SQVTM and CDR2 to ANQGSEA. The CDR3 has 14 amino acids, counting the end cysteine and phenylalanine. Only the CDR3 DNA is retained, 42 bases long and in frame from the first base. V drops 7 bases and J drops 4 bases, leaving 19 bases in between.